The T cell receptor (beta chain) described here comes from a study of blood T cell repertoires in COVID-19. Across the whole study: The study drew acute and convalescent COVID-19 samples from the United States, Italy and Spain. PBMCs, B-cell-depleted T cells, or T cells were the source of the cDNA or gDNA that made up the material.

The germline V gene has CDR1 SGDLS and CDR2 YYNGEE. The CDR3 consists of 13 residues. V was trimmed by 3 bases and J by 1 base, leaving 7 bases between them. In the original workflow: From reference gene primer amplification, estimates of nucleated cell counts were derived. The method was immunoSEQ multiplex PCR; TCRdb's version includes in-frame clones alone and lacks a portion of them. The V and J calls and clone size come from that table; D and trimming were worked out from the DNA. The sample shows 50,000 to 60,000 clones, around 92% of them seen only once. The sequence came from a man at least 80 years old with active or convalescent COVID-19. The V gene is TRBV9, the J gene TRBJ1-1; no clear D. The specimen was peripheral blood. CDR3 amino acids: CASSGAPNTEAFF. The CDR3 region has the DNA TGTGCCAGCAGCGGGGCTCCGAACACTGAAGCTTTCTTT.